The next 15 T cell receptor beta chains were all read from a single sample in a study of cytomegalovirus exposure and HLA in healthy donors. Primers included in the PCR were 60 Vbeta and 13 Jbeta primers. Assay used: immunoSEQ multiplex PCR; TCRdb lists only in-frame clones, some missing. Of roughly 110,000 clones listed, around 70% are singletons. Source material: PBMCs. The origin of the receptors is a man aged 25 to 45 in good health and CMV-seropositive.

The CDR3 DNA sequence: TGTGCCAGCAGCCTCCAGGACGAGCAGTACTTC. As protein: CASSLQDEQYF. This chain connects TRBV4-2 to TRBJ2-7; D is uncertain. Germline V gene sequence: CDR1 LGHNA, CDR2 YNFKEQ. The CDR3 has 11 amino acids. Trimming removed 4 bases from V and 5 bases from J, with 6 bases in between.

CDR3 sequence reads: CASSFEQTYGYTF. The CDR3 DNA sequence: TGCGCCAGCAGCTTCGAACAGACCTATGGCTACACCTTC. The chain carries TRBV5-1 and TRBJ1-2, with D uncertain. The V gene's germline CDR1 is SGHRS and CDR2 YFSETQ. This CDR3 has 13 amino acids. The ends were cut back, 2 bases at V and 4 bases at J, with 9 bases in the middle.

This clone was seen a handful of times. The V call is TRBV29-1, the J call TRBJ1-2; D may be TRBD1 (6 bases). Trimming shortened V by 5 bases and J by 10 bases, and 20 bases separated the two germline ends. CDR3 length: 13 residues. Per the germline V gene, CDR1 is SQVTM and CDR2 is ANQGSEA. The CDR3 is CSVLGGRPVFYTF. DNA of the CDR3: TGCAGCGTTTTAGGGGGACGTCCTGTGTTCTACACCTTC.

The chain combines TRBV25-1 with TRBJ2-7; 7 bases align to TRBD1. The CDR3 has 13 amino acids. In germline, CDR1 is MGHDK, CDR2 SYGVNS. J lost 3 bases, V lost 2 bases, and 1 base had no gene match. As DNA, the CDR3 is TGTGCCAGCAGTGAAGGGACAGACTACGAGCAGTACTTC. Amino acid sequence: CASSEGTDYEQYF.

This clone showed up just once. This chain joins TRBV7-9 and TRBJ2-5, with 9 bases aligning to TRBD2. V was clipped by 1 base and J by 1 base; unmatched bases: 7. Germline V lookup: CDR1 SEHNR, CDR2 FQNEAQ (reference sequence). This CDR3 comprises 17 residues. The CDR3 protein is CASSLEMLAGSQETQYF. The DNA of the CDR3 is TGTGCCAGCAGCTTAGAAATGCTAGCGGGGTCCCAAGAGACCCAGTACTTC. Full variable domain (rest looked up from reference TRBV7-9 and TRBJ2-5): DTGVSQNPRHKITKRGQNVTFRCDPISEHNRLYWYRQTLGQGPEFLTYFQNEAQLEKSRLLSDRFSAERPKGSFSTLEIQRTEQGDSAMYLCASSLEMLAGSQETQYFGPGTRLLVL.

The chain couples TRBV29-1 to TRBJ1-1; 8 bases fit TRBD1. This CDR3 is built from 14 residues. CDR1 is SQVTM, CDR2 ANQGSEA, per germline. With 6 bases clipped from V and 4 bases from J, the junction kept 10 bases outside the gene matches. CDR3 nucleotide sequence: TGCAGCGTCCCCGGACAGGGCCCCCTCACTGAAGCTTTCTTT. This gives the protein CSVPGQGPLTEAFF.

In its sample, this clone was seen a few times. CDR3 loop: CTSSQAQGDQSNQPQHF. Here the CDR3 DNA reads TGCACCAGCAGCCAAGCCCAAGGGGATCAGAGCAATCAGCCCCAGCATTTT. This sequence joins TRBV1 and TRBJ1-5; TRBD1 reflects the table's D call only, with no check against the DNA. TRBV1 is shown as a pseudogene. This CDR3 is built from 17 residues.

The chain uses TRBV4-2 and TRBJ1-1; the D gene is possibly TRBD1 (5 bases). V was pared by 0 bases and J by 0 bases, with 11 bases between. CDR1 and CDR2 (germline): LGHNA, YNFKEQ. This CDR3 spans 16 amino acids. The CDR3 nucleotides read TGTGCCAGCAGCCAAGATGCGGAGGGGATGAACACTGAAGCTTTCTTT. The encoded protein is CASSQDAEGMNTEAFF.

The chain recombines TRBV19 with TRBJ2-3; TRBD2 matches at 8 bases. The J segment lost 2 bases and the V segment lost 6 bases, leaving 7 bases of the junction unmatched. CDR3 size: 15 residues. Germline V lookup: CDR1 LNHDA, CDR2 SQIVND (reference sequence). CDR3 sequence: CASSTTSGNTDTQYF. CDR3 bases: TGTGCCAGTAGCACAACTAGCGGAAACACAGATACGCAGTATTTT.

J is TRBJ1-5 and V is TRBV6-1, with TRBD1 as a possible D gene (6 bases). The ends were cut back, 1 base at V and 3 bases at J, with 10 bases in the middle. Germline V gene lookup returns CDR1 MNHNS and CDR2 SASEGT. The CDR3 has 15 amino acids. The CDR3 spells CASSEVGGINQPQHF. The CDR3 bases are TGTGCCAGCAGTGAAGTAGGGGGTATCAATCAGCCCCAGCATTTT.

The table lists this clone with a few counts. The chain uses TRBV19 and TRBJ1-2, with 12 nucleotides matching TRBD1. The CDR3 consists of 17 residues. J gave up 4 bases and V 3 bases, and 9 bases lay outside the gene matches. Per germline, CDR1 LNHDA and CDR2 SQIVND (reference sequence). DNA for the CDR3: TGTGCCAGTAGTATTAACTGGGGACAGGGGGCGTTCTATGGCTACACCTTC. Translation: CASSINWGQGAFYGYTF.

The chain employs TRBV7-2 and TRBJ2-2; TRBD2 might be the D (5 bases). This CDR3 has 13 residues. Germline assignment: CDR1 SGHTA and CDR2 FQGNSA. Trimming shortened V by 4 bases and J by 5 bases, and 8 bases separated the two germline ends. The CDR3 here is CASSSTTTGELFF. CDR3 coding DNA: TGTGCCAGCAGCTCGACTACGACCGGGGAGCTGTTTTTT.

The rearrangement links TRBV5-4 to TRBJ2-5; 12 nucleotides match TRBD2. CDR1 and CDR2 from the germline V gene are SGHNT and YYREEE (reference sequence). The CDR3 is 18 residues long. J was trimmed by 5 bases and V by 0 bases; bases with no gene match: 11. The chain's CDR3 is CASSLGLAGDFFGETQYF. In nucleotides, the CDR3 is TGTGCCAGCAGCTTGGGACTAGCGGGAGACTTCTTCGGGGAGACCCAGTACTTC.

This clone was counted only a few times. The chain joins TRBV11-3 to TRBJ1-2; 7 bases match TRBD1. The CDR3 length is 14 residues. The germline V gene has CDR1 SGHNT and CDR2 YENEEA. Trimming removed 4 bases from V and 3 bases from J; junction bases left unmatched: 5. As DNA, the CDR3 is TGTGCCAGCAGCTCGCCCCAGGGGGACTATGGCTACACCTTC. Its protein product is CASSSPQGDYGYTF.

This chain connects TRBV18 to TRBJ1-1, with 8 bases aligning to TRBD1. Germline V lookup: CDR1 KGHSH, CDR2 LQKENI. The CDR3 has 21 amino acids. V was pared by 3 bases and J by 1 base, with 22 bases of the junction left unmatched. The CDR3 is CASSPLGTGPLYFNTNTEAFF. The CDR3, as DNA: TGTGCCAGCTCACCCCTCGGGACAGGCCCATTGTACTTCAATACGAACACTGAAGCTTTCTTT.